This entry lists 15 T cell receptor beta chains sequenced from one sample in a study of blood T cell repertoires in COVID-19. Sequenced by immunoSEQ multiplex PCR; TCRdb stores in-frame clones only, minus some. The sample lists about 160,000 clones, about three quarters seen once, with around 8.1% in the top ten. The sequenced sample consisted of peripheral blood. Receptors were obtained from a man aged 60 to 75 with acute or convalescent COVID-19.

The chain couples TRBV7-6 to TRBJ1-5, with 10 positions matching TRBD1. J lost 6 bases, V lost 5 bases, and 7 bases had no gene match. This CDR3 contains 15 residues. CDR1 is SGHVS, CDR2 FNYEAQ, per germline. This CDR3 is CASSPDRGQGQPQHF. In DNA form, the CDR3 reads TGTGCCAGCAGCCCAGACAGGGGGCAGGGTCAGCCCCAGCATTTT.

The V and J genes are TRBV29-1 and TRBJ2-7; 8 bases are a match to TRBD2. The CDR3 has 14 residues. The germline CDR1 and CDR2 sequences are SQVTM and ANQGSEA. The junction had 10 bases not matched to a gene; V was cut back by 6 bases and J by 3 bases. The CDR3 region has the DNA TGCAGCGTCCCTAGGACGGGAGGGGGCTACGAGCAGTACTTC. Its translation is CSVPRTGGGYEQYF.

This rearrangement joins TRBV6-5 to TRBJ1-2; no clear D gene. Germline V gene sequence: CDR1 MNHEY, CDR2 SVGAGI. The CDR3 is 14 residues long. Trimming removed 5 bases at V and 1 base at J, with 11 bases between. CDR3 region: CASSLAGGNYGYTF. The CDR3 bases are TGTGCCAGCAGTCTTGCGGGTGGTAACTATGGCTACACCTTC.

This rearrangement joins TRBV5-8 to TRBJ2-7; perhaps TRBD1 as D (5 bases). This CDR3 is built from 14 residues. Trimming removed 4 bases from V and 3 bases from J, with 14 bases in between. Looked up from germline, CDR1 is SGHTS and CDR2 is YDEGEE. The CDR3 sequence is CASSPPQGIYEQYF. DNA for the CDR3: TGTGCCAGCAGCCCCCCCCAGGGAATCTACGAGCAGTACTTC.

V and J are TRBV6-5 and TRBJ1-5, with 8 bases identical to TRBD1. Looked up from germline, CDR1 is MNHEY and CDR2 is SVGAGI. The CDR3 totals 14 residues. Unmatched junction bases numbered 9, after V lost 7 bases and J lost 7 bases. The CDR3 coding sequence is TGTGCCAGCATGAAGGACAGGGTTGGACAGCCCCAGCATTTT. Amino acids: CASMKDRVGQPQHF.

The chain couples TRBV2 to TRBJ2-7; D is undetermined. Per the germline V gene, CDR1 is SNHLY and CDR2 is FYNNEI. The V end was cut by 6 bases, the J end by 4 bases, with 7 bases between. The CDR3 is 11 residues long. The CDR3 nucleotides read TGTGCCAGCAGGGCCTTATACGAGCAGTACTTC. As protein: CASRALYEQYF.

This chain links TRBV10-1 with TRBJ1-5; D ambiguous. V was shortened by 0 bases and J by 9 bases, with 12 bases between the two germline ends. The germline V gene encodes CDR1 WNHNN and CDR2 SYGVQD (reference sequence). The CDR3 consists of 14 residues. The CDR3 DNA reads as TGCGCCAGCAGTGAGTCGTCTTCGGGTACGCCCCAGCATTTT. It yields the protein CASSESSSGTPQHF.

The chain joins TRBV7-2 to TRBJ2-7; possibly TRBD1 for D (6 bases). Germline CDR1 and CDR2: SGHTA and FQGNSA. The CDR3 loop spans 13 amino acids. Trimming stripped 5 bases from V and 2 bases from J, with 10 bases between. The CDR3: CASSPWTAYEQYF. The CDR3, as DNA: TGTGCCAGCAGCCCGTGGACAGCCTACGAGCAGTACTTC.

V and J are TRBV7-3 and TRBJ2-3; D is possibly TRBD2 (7 bases). Germline values: CDR1 SGHTA, CDR2 FQGTGA. The CDR3 extends over 13 amino acids. Trimming took 11 bases from V and 1 from J, leaving 13 bases between them. The CDR3 DNA is TGTGCCTCCAGGCGGGGGCGCACAGATACGCAGTATTTT. As protein: CASRRGRTDTQYF.

The chain recombines TRBV5-4 with TRBJ2-1, with a tentative D call TRBD2 (7 bases). V lost 5 bases, J lost 10 bases, and 22 bases lay in between. Germline V CDR1 and CDR2: SGHNT, YYREEE (reference sequence). The CDR3 length is 15 residues. The CDR3 protein is CASRLTGGRQDEQFF. As DNA, the CDR3 is TGTGCCAGCAGACTAACGGGGGGCCGTCAGGACGAGCAGTTCTTC.

This chain connects TRBV5-1 to TRBJ2-3, with a possible D match to TRBD2 (6 bases). Trimming removed 4 bases at V and 5 bases at J, with 14 bases between. This CDR3 is built from 14 residues. Germline CDR1 SGHRS, CDR2 YFSETQ. CDR3 amino acids: CASSRGTSGDTQYF. DNA of the CDR3: TGCGCCAGCAGCCGGGGGACCTCCGGAGATACGCAGTATTTT.

The chain employs TRBV6-5 and TRBJ1-1, with D maybe TRBD1 (6 bases). The V gene's germline CDR1 is MNHEY and CDR2 SVGAGI. Trimming removed 5 bases from V and 1 base from J, with 14 bases in between. The CDR3 is 15 residues long. The CDR3 sequence: CASSRHRDTNTEAFF. DNA of the CDR3: TGTGCCAGCAGTCGACACCGGGACACGAACACTGAAGCTTTCTTT.

V usage is TRBV5-6 and J usage is TRBJ2-7, with 7 bases that match TRBD1. The CDR3 extends over 13 amino acids. The junction had 2 bases not matched to a gene; V was cut back by 3 bases and J by 2 bases. CDR1 and CDR2 from the germline V gene are SGHDT and YYEEEE. The DNA of the CDR3 is TGTGCCAGCAGCTCGGACAGGACCTACGAGCAGTACTTC. Protein: CASSSDRTYEQYF.

This rearrangement joins TRBV28 to TRBJ1-4; D is unclear. The germline V gene encodes CDR1 MDHEN and CDR2 SYDVKM. V gave up 4 bases and J gave up 3 bases, with 18 bases separating them. This CDR3 has 17 amino acids. CDR3 amino acids: CASSSWRWRVSNEKLFF. DNA of the CDR3: TGTGCCAGCAGTTCCTGGCGTTGGAGGGTCTCTAATGAAAAACTGTTTTTT.

This clone was counted many times. The rearrangement uses TRBV6-5 and TRBJ1-2, with TRBD1 identical over 7 bases. Germline V CDR1 and CDR2: MNHEY, SVGAGI. The CDR3 contains 13 residues. With 7 bases clipped from V and 4 bases from J, the junction kept 6 bases outside the gene matches. The CDR3 bases are TGTGCCAGCATTTCCGGGACAGCCTATGGCTACACCTTC. Its protein product is CASISGTAYGYTF.